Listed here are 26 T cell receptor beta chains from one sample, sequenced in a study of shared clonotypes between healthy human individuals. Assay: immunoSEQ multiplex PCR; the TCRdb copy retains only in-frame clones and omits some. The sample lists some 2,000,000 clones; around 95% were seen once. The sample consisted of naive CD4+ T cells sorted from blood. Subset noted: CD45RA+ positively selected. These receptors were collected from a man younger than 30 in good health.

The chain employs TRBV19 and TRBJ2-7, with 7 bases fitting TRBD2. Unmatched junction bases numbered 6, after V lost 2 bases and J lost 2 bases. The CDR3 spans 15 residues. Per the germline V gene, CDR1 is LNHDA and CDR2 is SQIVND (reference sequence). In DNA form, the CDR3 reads TGTGCCAGTAGTATAAGCCCCAGCGGGGCCTACGAGCAGTACTTC. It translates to CASSISPSGAYEQYF.

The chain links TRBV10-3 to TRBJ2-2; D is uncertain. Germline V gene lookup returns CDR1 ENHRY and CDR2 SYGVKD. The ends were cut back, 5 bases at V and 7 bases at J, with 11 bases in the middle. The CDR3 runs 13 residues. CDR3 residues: CAISPVIIGELFF. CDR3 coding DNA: TGTGCCATCAGTCCCGTCATTATCGGGGAGCTGTTTTTT.

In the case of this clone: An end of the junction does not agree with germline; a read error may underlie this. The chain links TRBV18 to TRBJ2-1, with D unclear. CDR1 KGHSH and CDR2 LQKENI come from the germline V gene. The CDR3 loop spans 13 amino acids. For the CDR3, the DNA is TGTGCCAGCTCACCGCCAACAAACGAGAAGTTACTCTTC. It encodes CASSPPTNEKLLF.

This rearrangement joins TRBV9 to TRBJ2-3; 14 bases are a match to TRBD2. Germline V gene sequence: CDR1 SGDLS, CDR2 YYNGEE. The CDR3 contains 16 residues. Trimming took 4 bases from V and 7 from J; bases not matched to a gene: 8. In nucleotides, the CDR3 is TGTGCCAGCAGCCCGACTGGGACTAGCGGGAGCTATACGCAGTATTTT. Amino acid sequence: CASSPTGTSGSYTQYF.

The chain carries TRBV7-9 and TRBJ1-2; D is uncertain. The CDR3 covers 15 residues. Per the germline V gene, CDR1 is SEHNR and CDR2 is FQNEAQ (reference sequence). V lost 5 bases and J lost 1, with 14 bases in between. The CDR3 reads CASSPDFGDNYGYTF. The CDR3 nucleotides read TGTGCCAGCAGCCCGGATTTTGGTGATAACTATGGCTACACCTTC. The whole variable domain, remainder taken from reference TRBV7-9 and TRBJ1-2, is DTGVSQNPRHKITKRGQNVTFRCDPISEHNRLYWYRQTLGQGPEFLTYFQNEAQLEKSRLLSDRFSAERPKGSFSTLEIQRTEQGDSAMYLCASSPDFGDNYGYTFGSGTRLTVV.

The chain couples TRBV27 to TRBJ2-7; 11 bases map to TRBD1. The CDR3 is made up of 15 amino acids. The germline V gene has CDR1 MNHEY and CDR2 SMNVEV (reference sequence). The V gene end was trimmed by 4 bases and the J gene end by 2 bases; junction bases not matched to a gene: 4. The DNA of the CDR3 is TGTGCCAGCAGTTCGGGACAGGGGGGTACCTACGAGCAGTACTTC. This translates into CASSSGQGGTYEQYF.

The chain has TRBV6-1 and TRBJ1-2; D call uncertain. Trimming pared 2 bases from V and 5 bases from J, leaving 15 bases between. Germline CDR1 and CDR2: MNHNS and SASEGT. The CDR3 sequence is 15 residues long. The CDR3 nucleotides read TGTGCCAGCAGTGAATATGGGGTCTTAGATTATGGCTACACCTTC. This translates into CASSEYGVLDYGYTF.

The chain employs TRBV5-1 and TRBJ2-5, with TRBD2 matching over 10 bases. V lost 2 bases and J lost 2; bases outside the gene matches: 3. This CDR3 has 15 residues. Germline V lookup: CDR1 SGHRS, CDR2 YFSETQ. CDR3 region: CASSLPSGSQETQYF. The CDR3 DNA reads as TGCGCCAGCAGCTTACCTAGCGGGAGTCAAGAGACCCAGTACTTC.

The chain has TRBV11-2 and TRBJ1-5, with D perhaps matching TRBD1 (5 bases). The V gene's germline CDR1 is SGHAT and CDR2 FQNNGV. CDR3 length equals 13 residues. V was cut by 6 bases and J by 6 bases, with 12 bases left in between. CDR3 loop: CASSQGVGQPQHF. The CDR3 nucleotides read TGTGCCAGCAGTCAGGGAGTGGGTCAGCCCCAGCATTTT.

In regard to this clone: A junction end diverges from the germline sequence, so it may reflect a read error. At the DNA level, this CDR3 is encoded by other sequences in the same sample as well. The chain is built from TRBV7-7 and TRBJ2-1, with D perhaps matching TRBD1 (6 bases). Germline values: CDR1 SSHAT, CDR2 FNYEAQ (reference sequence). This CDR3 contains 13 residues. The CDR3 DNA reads TGTGCTAGCAGCCAGGACAGTTACAATGAGCAGTTCTTC. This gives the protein CASSQDSYNEQFF.

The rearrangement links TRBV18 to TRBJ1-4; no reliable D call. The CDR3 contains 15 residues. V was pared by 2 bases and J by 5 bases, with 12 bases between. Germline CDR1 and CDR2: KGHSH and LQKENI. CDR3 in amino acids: CASSPNKQQNEKLFF. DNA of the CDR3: TGTGCCAGCTCACCAAACAAACAGCAGAATGAAAAACTGTTTTTT.

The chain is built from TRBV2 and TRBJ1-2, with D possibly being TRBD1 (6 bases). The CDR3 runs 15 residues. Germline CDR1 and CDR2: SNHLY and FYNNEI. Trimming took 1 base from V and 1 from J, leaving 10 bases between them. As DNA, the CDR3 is TGTGCCAGCAGTGAAGGACAGGTCCTTAACTATGGCTACACCTTC. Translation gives CASSEGQVLNYGYTF. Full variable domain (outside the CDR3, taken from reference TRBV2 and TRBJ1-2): EPEVTQTPSHQVTQMGQEVILRCVPISNHLYFYWYRQILGQKVEFLVSFYNNEISEKSEIFDDQFSVERPDGSNFTLKIRSTKLEDSAMYFCASSEGQVLNYGYTFGSGTRLTVV.

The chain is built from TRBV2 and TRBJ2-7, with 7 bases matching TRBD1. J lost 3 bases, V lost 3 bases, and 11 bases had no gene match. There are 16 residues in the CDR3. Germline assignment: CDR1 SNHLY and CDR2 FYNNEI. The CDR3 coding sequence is TGTGCCAGCAGTGAGTCGACAGGGCTTTTTAGCTACGAGCAGTACTTC. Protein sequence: CASSESTGLFSYEQYF.

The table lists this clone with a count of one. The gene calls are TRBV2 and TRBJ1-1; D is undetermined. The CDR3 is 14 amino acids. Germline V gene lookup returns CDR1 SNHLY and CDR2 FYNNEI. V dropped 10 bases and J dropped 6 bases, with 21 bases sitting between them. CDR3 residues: CATVVNIDIAEAFF. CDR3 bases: TGTGCCACTGTCGTTAATATAGACATCGCTGAAGCTTTCTTT.

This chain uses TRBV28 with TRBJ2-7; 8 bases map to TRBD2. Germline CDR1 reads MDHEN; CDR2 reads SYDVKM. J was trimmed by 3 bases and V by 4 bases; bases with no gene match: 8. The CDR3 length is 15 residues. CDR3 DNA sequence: TGTGCCAGCAGTTCCCCGGGACTAGGGATCTACGAGCAGTACTTC. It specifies CASSSPGLGIYEQYF.

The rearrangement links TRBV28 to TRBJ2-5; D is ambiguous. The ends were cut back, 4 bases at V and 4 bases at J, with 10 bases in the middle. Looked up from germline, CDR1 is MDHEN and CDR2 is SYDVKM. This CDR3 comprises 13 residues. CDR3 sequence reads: CASSSDVLETQYF. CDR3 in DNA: TGTGCCAGCAGTTCCGATGTATTAGAGACCCAGTACTTC.

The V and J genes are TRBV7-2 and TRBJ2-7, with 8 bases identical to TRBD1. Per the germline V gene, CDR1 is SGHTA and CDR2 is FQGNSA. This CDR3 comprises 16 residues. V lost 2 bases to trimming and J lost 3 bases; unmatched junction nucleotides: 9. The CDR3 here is CASSLRQGLTFYEQYF. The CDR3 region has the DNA TGTGCCAGCAGCTTAAGACAGGGGTTGACGTTCTACGAGCAGTACTTC.

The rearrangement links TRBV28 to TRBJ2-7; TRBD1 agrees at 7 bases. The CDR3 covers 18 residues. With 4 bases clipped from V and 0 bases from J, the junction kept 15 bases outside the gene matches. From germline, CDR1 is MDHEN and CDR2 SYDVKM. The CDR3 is CASSYFFTLDRFSYEQYF. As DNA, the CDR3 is TGTGCCAGCAGTTACTTCTTTACCCTGGACAGGTTCTCCTACGAGCAGTACTTC.

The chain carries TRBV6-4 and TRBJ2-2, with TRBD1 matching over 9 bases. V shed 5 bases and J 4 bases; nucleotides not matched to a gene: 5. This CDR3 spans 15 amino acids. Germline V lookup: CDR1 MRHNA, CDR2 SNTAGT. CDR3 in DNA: TGTGCCAGCAGTAGGGACAGGGCGAGCACCGGGGAGCTGTTTTTT. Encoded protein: CASSRDRASTGELFF.

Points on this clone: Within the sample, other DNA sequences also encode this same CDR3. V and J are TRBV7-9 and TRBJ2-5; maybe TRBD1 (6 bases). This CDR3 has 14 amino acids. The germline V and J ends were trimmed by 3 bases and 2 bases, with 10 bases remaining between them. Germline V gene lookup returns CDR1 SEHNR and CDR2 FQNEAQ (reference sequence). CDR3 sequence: CASSFRTEQETQYF. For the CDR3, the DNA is TGTGCCAGCAGCTTTCGGACAGAGCAAGAGACCCAGTACTTC.

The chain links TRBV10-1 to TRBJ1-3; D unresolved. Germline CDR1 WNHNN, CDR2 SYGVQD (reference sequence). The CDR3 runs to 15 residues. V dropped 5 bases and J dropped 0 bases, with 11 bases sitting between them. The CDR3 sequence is CASSRDGNSGNTIYF. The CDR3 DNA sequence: TGCGCCAGCAGTCGCGACGGAAACTCTGGAAACACCATATATTTT.

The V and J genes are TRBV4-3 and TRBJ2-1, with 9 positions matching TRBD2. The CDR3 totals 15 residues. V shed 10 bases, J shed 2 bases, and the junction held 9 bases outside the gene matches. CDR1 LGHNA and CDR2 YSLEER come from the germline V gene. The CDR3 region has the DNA TGCGCCACCCCAGCGGCGGGAGGGGCCTACAATGAGCAGTTCTTC. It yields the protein CATPAAGGAYNEQFF.

The CDR3 region has the DNA TGTGCCAGCAGCTTGGCGGCAGTCCAAGAGACCCAGTACTTC. This gives the protein CASSLAAVQETQYF. V and J are TRBV5-4 and TRBJ2-5; D is uncertain. The CDR3 runs 14 residues. Deletions cut 0 bases from V and 1 base from J, with 7 bases between. Germline assignment: CDR1 SGHNT and CDR2 YYREEE (reference sequence).

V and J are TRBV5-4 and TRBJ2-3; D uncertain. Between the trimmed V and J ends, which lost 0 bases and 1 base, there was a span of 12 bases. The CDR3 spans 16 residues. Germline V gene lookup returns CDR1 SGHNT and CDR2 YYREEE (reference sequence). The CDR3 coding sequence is TGTGCCAGCAGCTTGGATGGAGTCGAGGGCACAGATACGCAGTATTTT. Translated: CASSLDGVEGTDTQYF. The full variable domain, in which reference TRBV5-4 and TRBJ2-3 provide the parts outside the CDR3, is ETGVTQSPTHLIKTRGQQVTLRCSSQSGHNTVSWYQQALGQGPQFIFQYYREEENGRGNFPPRFSGLQFPNYSSELNVNALELDDSALYLCASSLDGVEGTDTQYFGPGTRLTVL.

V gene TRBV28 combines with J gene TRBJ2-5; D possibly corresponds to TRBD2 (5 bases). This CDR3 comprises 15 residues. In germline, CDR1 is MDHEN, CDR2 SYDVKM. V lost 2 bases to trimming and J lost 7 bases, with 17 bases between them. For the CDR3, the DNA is TGTGCCAGCAGTTTAAGTAGTGCCGGGGTGGGGACCCAGTACTTC. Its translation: CASSLSSAGVGTQYF.

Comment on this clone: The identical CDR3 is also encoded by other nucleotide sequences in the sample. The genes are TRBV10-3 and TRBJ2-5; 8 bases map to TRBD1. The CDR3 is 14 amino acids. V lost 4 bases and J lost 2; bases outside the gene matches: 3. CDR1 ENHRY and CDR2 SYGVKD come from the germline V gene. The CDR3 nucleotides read TGTGCCATCAGTGGAGGACAGGGACAAGAGACCCAGTACTTC. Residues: CAISGGQGQETQYF.